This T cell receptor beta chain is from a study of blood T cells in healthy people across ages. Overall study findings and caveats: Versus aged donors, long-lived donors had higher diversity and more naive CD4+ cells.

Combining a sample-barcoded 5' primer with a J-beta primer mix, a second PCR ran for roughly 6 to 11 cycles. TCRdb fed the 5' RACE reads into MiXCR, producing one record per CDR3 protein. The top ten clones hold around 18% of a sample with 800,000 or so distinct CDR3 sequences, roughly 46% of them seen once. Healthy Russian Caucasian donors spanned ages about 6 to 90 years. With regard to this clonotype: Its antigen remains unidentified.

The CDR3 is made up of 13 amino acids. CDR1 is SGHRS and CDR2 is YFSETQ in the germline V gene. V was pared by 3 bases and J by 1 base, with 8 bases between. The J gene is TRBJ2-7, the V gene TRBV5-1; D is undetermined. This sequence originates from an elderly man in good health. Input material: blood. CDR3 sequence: CASSSLISYEQYF. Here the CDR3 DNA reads TGCGCCAGCAGCTCATTAATTTCCTACGAGCAGTACTTC.